Listed below are T cell receptor beta chains from one sample, sequenced in a study of cytomegalovirus exposure and HLA in healthy donors. Method: immunoSEQ multiplex PCR; TCRdb's copy keeps in-frame clones and lacks some. Seen here are some 170,000 clones, approximately 80% observed once, and the top ten hold roughly 5.2%. The sequenced material came from PBMCs. These receptors were obtained from a woman under 30 in good health and CMV-seropositive. Each CDR3 is given with its conserved first and last residue. Fields, in order: J gene, D gene, clone size, V gene, CDR3 protein, CDR3 DNA. D genes are given only for firm matches. Clone size appears in some rows only: once, few, many, or a class for an expanded clone.

TRBJ1-3 | NA | once | TRBV7-2 | CASSLDRGGDSGNTIYF | TGTGCCAGCAGCTTAGATAGGGGGGGGGACTCTGGAAACACCATATATTTT
TRBJ2-1 | TRBD2 | NA | TRBV7-2 | CASSLAAYRPPAGGNNEQFF | TGTGCCAGCAGCTTAGCGGCCTATCGCCCCCCAGCGGGGGGGAACAATGAGCAGTTCTTC
TRBJ1-6 | NA | once | TRBV6-5 | CASSGLRNSPLHF | TGTGCCAGCAGTGGACTACGGAATTCACCCCTCCACTTT
TRBJ2-5 | NA | NA | TRBV4-1 | CASSQATRAETQYF | TGCGCCAGCAGCCAAGCGACCAGAGCGGAGACCCAGTACTTC
TRBJ2-3 | TRBD2 | NA | TRBV7-2 | CASSSPPAGGSTDTQYF | TGTGCCAGCAGCTCCCCTCCGGCGGGGGGGAGCACAGATACGCAGTATTTT
TRBJ1-1 | TRBD1 | NA | TRBV2 | CAAGTVVLEAFF | TGTGCTGCCGGGACAGTCGTCTTGGAAGCTTTCTTT
TRBJ2-1 | TRBD2 | NA | TRBV7-6 | CASSLKAGGEQFF | TGTGCCAGCAGCCTAAAAGCGGGGGGGGAGCAGTTCTTC
TRBJ2-5 | TRBD2 | NA | TRBV5-8 | CASSLELAGEETQYF | TGTGCCAGCAGCTTGGAACTAGCGGGGGAGGAGACCCAGTACTTC
TRBJ1-2 | NA | few | TRBV5-4 | CASSPEDRGYTF | TGTGCCAGCAGCCCGGAGGATCGCGGCTACACCTTC
TRBJ2-7 | TRBD2 | NA | TRBV7-9 | CASSWTSGGYEQYF | TGTGCCAGCAGCTGGACTAGCGGGGGTTACGAGCAGTACTTC
TRBJ2-7 | NA | NA | TRBV29-1 | CSVSLQSYEQYF | TGCAGCGTTAGTCTTCAATCCTACGAGCAGTACTTC
TRBJ1-2 | TRBD1 | NA | TRBV6-5 | CASSRDREGGYTF | TGTGCCAGCAGCCGGGACAGGGAAGGTGGCTACACCTTC
TRBJ1-2 | NA | NA | TRBV6-1 | CASKSGLIYGYTF | TGTGCCAGCAAAAGTGGGCTTATCTATGGCTACACCTTC
TRBJ1-2 | NA | NA | TRBV5-4 | CASSLRGSYGYTF | TGTGCCAGCAGCTTGAGGGGAAGCTATGGCTACACCTTC
TRBJ2-7 | NA | NA | TRBV10-3 | CAISVGQGISEQYF | TGTGCCATCAGTGTGGGGCAGGGGATATCCGAGCAGTACTTC
TRBJ2-1 | TRBD2 | NA | TRBV7-3 | CASSYLAGGDNEQFF | TGTGCCAGCAGCTACCTAGCGGGAGGAGACAATGAGCAGTTCTTC
TRBJ2-7 | NA | NA | TRBV9 | CASSVGLAPYEQYF | TGTGCCAGCAGCGTAGGGTTAGCCCCCTACGAGCAGTACTTC
TRBJ2-7 | NA | NA | TRBV6-1 | CASSEGGSYEQYF | TGTGCCAGCAGTGAGGGGGGATCCTACGAGCAGTACTTC
TRBJ2-3 | NA | NA | TRBV5-4 | CASSLMGGGDTQYF | TGTGCCAGCAGCTTGATGGGGGGTGGGGATACGCAGTATTTT
TRBJ1-1 | NA | NA | TRBV5-4 | CASSLQSNTEAFF | TGTGCCAGCAGCTTGCAATCGAACACTGAAGCTTTCTTT
TRBJ2-1 | TRBD2 | once | TRBV28 | CASSAPSGGGNEQFF | TGTGCCAGCAGTGCCCCTAGCGGGGGGGGGAATGAGCAGTTCTTC
TRBJ1-6 | TRBD1 | NA | TRBV27 | CASSPGRGPGANSPLHF | TGTGCCAGCAGTCCCGGGAGGGGGCCGGGGGCTAATTCACCCCTCCACTTT
TRBJ2-3 | TRBD2 | NA | TRBV29-1 | CSARAGGRADTQYF | TGCAGCGCCAGAGCGGGGGGGCGTGCAGATACGCAGTATTTT
TRBJ1-5 | NA | NA | TRBV25-1 | CASSEVGPQMPQHF | TGTGCCAGCTCAGAAGTTGGTCCCCAGATGCCCCAGCATTTT
TRBJ1-2 | NA | NA | TRBV5-6 | CASSLPFYANYGYTF | TGTGCCAGCAGCTTGCCCTTCTATGCTAACTATGGCTACACCTTC
TRBJ2-1 | NA | NA | TRBV7-8 | CASSLATGGHYNEQFF | TGTGCCAGCAGCTTAGCAACGGGGGGCCATTACAATGAGCAGTTCTTC
TRBJ2-3 | TRBD2 | NA | TRBV7-2 | CASSKGFGGADTQYF | TGTGCCAGCAGCAAGGGGTTCGGGGGGGCAGATACGCAGTATTTT
TRBJ2-5 | NA | NA | TRBV11-2 | CASSLVWSEAQETQYF | TGTGCCAGCAGCTTAGTTTGGAGCGAGGCCCAAGAGACCCAGTACTTC
TRBJ1-5 | NA | NA | TRBV5-5 | CASSLAQGGQPQHF | TGTGCCAGCAGCTTGGCCCAGGGCGGTCAGCCCCAGCATTTT
TRBJ1-1 | NA | NA | TRBV7-9 | CASTPGGSIMNTEAFF | TGTGCCAGCACCCCCGGAGGGTCAATAATGAACACTGAAGCTTTCTTT
TRBJ1-4 | NA | NA | TRBV15 | CATSRDRGGNEKLFF | TGTGCCACCAGCAGAGATCGAGGGGGTAATGAAAAACTGTTTTTT
TRBJ2-3 | NA | NA | TRBV6-5 | CASSYLGGGVDTQYF | TGTGCCAGCAGTTACTTAGGGGGAGGGGTTGATACGCAGTATTTT
TRBJ2-1 | TRBD1 | NA | TRBV7-9 | CASSLRQGDEQFF | TGTGCCAGCAGCTTAAGACAGGGGGATGAGCAGTTCTTC
TRBJ2-3 | TRBD1 | NA | TRBV14 | CASSRITGGQTSSTDTQYF | TGTGCCAGCAGCCGAATAACAGGGGGTCAAACATCGTCGACAGATACGCAGTATTTT
TRBJ1-1 | NA | few | TRBV19 | CASSIGQGGAEAFF | TGTGCCAGTAGTATAGGGCAGGGAGGGGCTGAAGCTTTCTTT
TRBJ1-2 | NA | NA | TRBV10-3 | CAISVERNYGYTF | TGTGCCATCAGTGTTGAACGGAACTATGGCTACACCTTC
TRBJ1-5 | NA | NA | TRBV5-1 | CASSLWRTSNQPQHF | TGCGCCAGCAGCTTGTGGAGGACCAGCAATCAGCCCCAGCATTTT
TRBJ2-1 | NA | NA | TRBV6-5 | CASSYGGAYNEQFF | TGTGCCAGCAGTTACGGGGGGGCGTACAATGAGCAGTTCTTC
TRBJ2-7 | TRBD1 | NA | TRBV11-1 | CASSAGQETSYEQYF | TGTGCCAGCAGCGCCGGACAGGAAACTTCCTACGAGCAGTACTTC
TRBJ2-7 | TRBD1 | few | TRBV27 | CASSPGQYYEQYF | TGTGCCAGCAGCCCGGGACAGTACTACGAGCAGTACTTC
TRBJ2-5 | NA | NA | TRBV5-1 | CASSLAETQYF | TGCGCCAGCAGCTTGGCGGAGACCCAGTACTTC